This T cell receptor (beta chain) was identified during a study of cytomegalovirus exposure and HLA in healthy donors. Study-level points and caveats: Trimming of TCR beta V- and J-genes showed a link, identified in a later analysis, to a missense DCLRE1C variant. Apparent HLA restriction characterized most CMV-associated TCR beta chains in a later analysis.

Germline-derived CDR1 and CDR2 are SGHDT and YYEEEE. V shed 1 base and J shed 2 bases, with 7 bases lying between them. The CDR3 is made up of 13 amino acids. The PCR contained 60 Vbeta and 13 Jbeta primers. In the original analysis: An analysis performed later counted 72 million or so unique TCR beta chains (roughly 11 million of them shared). The table came from immunoSEQ multiplex PCR; TCRdb's copy has only in-frame clones and leaves some out. Clone size and the V and J calls come from that table; the DNA yielded D and trimming. The sample table sets out roughly 42,000 clones. As for this clone: No antigen is known for it.

The gene calls are TRBV5-6 and TRBJ2-7, with D maybe TRBD1 (5 bases). Sequenced material: PBMCs. This TCR was sampled from a young man in good health and CMV-seronegative. This CDR3 reads CASSLRGAYEQYF. The CDR3 nucleotides are TGTGCCAGCAGCTTGAGGGGCGCCTACGAGCAGTACTTC. Supplemented by reference TRBV5-6 and TRBJ2-7, the full variable domain reads DAGVTQSPTHLIKTRGQQVTLRCSPKSGHDTVSWYQQALGQGPQFIFQYYEEEERQRGNFPDRFSGHQFPNYSSELNVNALLLGDSALYLCASSLRGAYEQYFGPGTRLTVT.